This is a list of T cell receptor beta chains from one sample in a study of cytomegalovirus exposure and HLA in healthy donors. Sequenced by immunoSEQ multiplex PCR; TCRdb stores in-frame clones only, minus some. The sample shows more than 140,000 clones, 64% of them seen only once. The sequenced sample consisted of PBMCs. These receptors were taken from a woman in her twenties or thirties in good health and CMV-seropositive. Both conserved end residues are part of each CDR3.

V	J	length	CDR3
TRBV7-9	TRBJ2-1	16	CASSLVSGLTYNEQFF
TRBV6-6	TRBJ1-1	16	CASSYPGLKMNTEAFF
TRBV6-1	TRBJ2-3	15	CASSPQGLGTDTQYF
TRBV7-9	TRBJ2-7	14	CASSVGSTGSEQYF
TRBV28	TRBJ1-1	13	CASSLLGNTEAFF
TRBV6-5	TRBJ2-2	14	CASSRTTSSGELFF
TRBV6-5	TRBJ2-7	15	CASSAQSGSTYEQYF
TRBV7-2	TRBJ1-3	16	CASSLKRGHSGNTIYF
TRBV28	TRBJ2-7	14	CASSEGRESYEQYF
TRBV19	TRBJ2-5	16	CASSIRSSGGEETQYF
TRBV29-1	TRBJ2-7	13	CSVRSGITYEQYF
TRBV7-2	TRBJ2-7	14	CASSPWLAGDEQYF
TRBV4-1	TRBJ2-2	17	CASSPSSSGFNTGELFF
TRBV30	.	14	CAWSLDTSSYEQYF
TRBV5-1	TRBJ2-1	18	CASSLEGLADSSYNEQFF
TRBV6-1	TRBJ1-1	13	CASSLRQITEAFF
TRBV29-1	.	11	CSVSRGGEQYF
TRBV5-1	TRBJ1-1	15	CASSASGVVNTEAFF
TRBV11-2	TRBJ2-7	15	CASSNIVQGFYEQYF
TRBV27	TRBJ2-3	15	CASSFGAGLTDTQYF
TRBV5-4	TRBJ2-3	14	CASSLITGTDTQYF
TRBV11-3	TRBJ1-1	14	CASSARQVRTEAFF
TRBV2	TRBJ2-7	12	CATRDRGYEQYF
TRBV4-1	TRBJ1-4	17	CASSQDPPGGALEKLFF
TRBV25-1	TRBJ1-6	16	CASSEDRETYNSPLHF
TRBV9	TRBJ1-6	14	CASSAAGMGSPLHF
TRBV7-2	TRBJ2-3	13	CASSSGVTDTQYF
TRBV19	TRBJ2-7	15	CASSIPGTGLNEQYF
TRBV13	TRBJ2-7	12	CASSLFPGQQYF
TRBV27	TRBJ2-7	13	CASTWSSGYEQYF
TRBV30	TRBJ1-1	15	CAWSVPVGRGTEAFF
TRBV6-5	TRBJ2-3	13	CASSPGGTDTQYF
TRBV11-2	TRBJ2-3	16	CASSLGGLGLPDTQYF
TRBV2	TRBJ2-7	12	CASQGLSYEQYF
TRBV7-2	TRBJ2-7	15	CASSLGREASYEQYF
TRBV6-1	TRBJ1-2	14	CASSVGTGGHGYTF
TRBV19	TRBJ2-1	15	CASSIAGQGNNEQFF
TRBV18	TRBJ2-7	14	CASSPRRGGYEQYF
TRBV21-1	TRBJ2-4	17	CASSKTISRDRGNIQYF
TRBV15	TRBJ1-2	17	CATSRVGPSGQRGGYTF